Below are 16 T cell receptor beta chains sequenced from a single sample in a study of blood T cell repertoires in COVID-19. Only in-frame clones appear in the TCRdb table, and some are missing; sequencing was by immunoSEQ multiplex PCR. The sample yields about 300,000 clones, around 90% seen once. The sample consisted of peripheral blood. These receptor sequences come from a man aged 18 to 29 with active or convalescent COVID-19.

The CDR3 sequence: CASSQDLVAGGNTGELFF. The DNA for the CDR3 is TGTGCCAGCAGCCAAGACTTGGTAGCGGGGGGGAACACCGGGGAGCTGTTTTTT. This rearrangement joins TRBV3-1 (or the pseudogene TRBV3-2) to TRBJ2-2; 10 positions agree with TRBD2. V lost 0 bases to trimming and J lost 1 base; unmatched junction nucleotides: 5. The CDR3 totals 18 residues. Germline V gene data show CDR1 as LGHDT and CDR2 as YNNKEL (reference sequence).

The CDR3 coding sequence is TGCGCCAGCAGCCAAGCCCCCTTTGGGACAGCCAACAATGAGCAGTTCTTC. This encodes CASSQAPFGTANNEQFF. This chain uses TRBV4-3 with TRBJ2-1; 7 bases line up with TRBD1. The CDR3 sequence is 17 residues long. Losses at the gene ends were 1 base for V and 5 bases for J; bases not matched to a gene: 11. Germline V lookup: CDR1 LGHNA, CDR2 YSLEER.

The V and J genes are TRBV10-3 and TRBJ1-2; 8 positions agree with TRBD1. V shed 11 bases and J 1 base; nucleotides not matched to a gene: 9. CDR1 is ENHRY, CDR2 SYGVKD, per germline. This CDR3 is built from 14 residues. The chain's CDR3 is CASWGQANNYGYTF. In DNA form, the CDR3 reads TGTGCCTCCTGGGGACAGGCAAATAACTATGGCTACACCTTC.

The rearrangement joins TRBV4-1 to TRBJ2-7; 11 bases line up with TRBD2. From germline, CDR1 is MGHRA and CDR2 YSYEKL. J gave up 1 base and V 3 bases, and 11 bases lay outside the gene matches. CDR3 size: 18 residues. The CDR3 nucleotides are TGCGCCAGCAGCCATCGCCAAATTCTAGCGGGGGGTTCCTACGAGCAGTACTTC. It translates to CASSHRQILAGGSYEQYF.

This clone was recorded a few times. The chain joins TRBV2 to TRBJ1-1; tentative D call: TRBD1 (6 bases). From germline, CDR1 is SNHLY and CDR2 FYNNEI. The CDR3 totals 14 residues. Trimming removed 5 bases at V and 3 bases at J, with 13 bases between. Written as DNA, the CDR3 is TGTGCCAGCAGTTCCCTCAAGGGGGACACTGAAGCTTTCTTT. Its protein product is CASSSLKGDTEAFF.

The CDR3 DNA follows: TGTGCCAGCAAGCAGGGATTTAGCACTGAAGCTTTCTTT. Its translation is CASKQGFSTEAFF. The rearrangement uses TRBV27 and TRBJ1-1; perhaps TRBD1 as D (5 bases). CDR1 MNHEY and CDR2 SMNVEV come from the germline V gene (reference sequence). Trimming left V 7 bases short and J 4 bases short, with 13 bases between. CDR3 length equals 13 residues.

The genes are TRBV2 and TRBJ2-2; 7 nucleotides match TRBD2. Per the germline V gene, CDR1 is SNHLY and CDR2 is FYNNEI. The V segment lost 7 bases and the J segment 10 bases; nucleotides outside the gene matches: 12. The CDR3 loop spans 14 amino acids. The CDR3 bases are TGTGCCAGCACCTGGACTAGTCGGCTAGAGGAGCTGTTTTTT. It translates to CASTWTSRLEELFF.

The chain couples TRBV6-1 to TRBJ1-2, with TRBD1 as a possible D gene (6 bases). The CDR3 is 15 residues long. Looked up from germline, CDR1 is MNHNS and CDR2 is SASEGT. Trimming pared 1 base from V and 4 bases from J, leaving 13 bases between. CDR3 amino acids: CASSEVDRPLYGYTF. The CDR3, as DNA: TGTGCCAGCAGTGAAGTCGACAGGCCACTCTATGGCTACACCTTC.

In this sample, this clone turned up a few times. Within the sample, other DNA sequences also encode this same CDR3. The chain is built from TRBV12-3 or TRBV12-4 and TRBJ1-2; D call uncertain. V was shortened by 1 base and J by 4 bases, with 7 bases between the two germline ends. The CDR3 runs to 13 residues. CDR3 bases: TGTGCCAGCAGTTTAGGGGCTGGCTATGGCTACACCTTC. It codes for CASSLGAGYGYTF.

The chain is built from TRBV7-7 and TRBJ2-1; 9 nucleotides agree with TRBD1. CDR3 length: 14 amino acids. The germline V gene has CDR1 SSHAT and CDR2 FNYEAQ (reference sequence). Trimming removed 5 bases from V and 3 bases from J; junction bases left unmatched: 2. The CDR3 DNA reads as TGTGCCAGCAGCACGGGACAGGGCTACAATGAGCAGTTCTTC. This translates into CASSTGQGYNEQFF.

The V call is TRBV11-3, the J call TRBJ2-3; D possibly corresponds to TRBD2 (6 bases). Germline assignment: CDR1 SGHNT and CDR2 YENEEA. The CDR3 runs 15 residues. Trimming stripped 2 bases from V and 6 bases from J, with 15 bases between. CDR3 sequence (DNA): TGTGCCAGCAGCTTATTCCCCGCGGGGATCGATACGCAGTATTTT. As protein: CASSLFPAGIDTQYF. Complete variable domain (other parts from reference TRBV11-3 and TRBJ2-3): EAGVVQSPRYKIIEKKQPVAFWCNPISGHNTLYWYLQNLGQGPELLIRYENEEAVDDSQLPKDRFSAERLKGVDSTLKIQPAELGDSAVYLCASSLFPAGIDTQYFGPGTRLTVL.

CDR3: CASSAQRGGLNEQFF. DNA of the CDR3: TGTGCCAGCAGTGCCCAGCGGGGGGGCCTCAATGAGCAGTTCTTC. The rearrangement links TRBV6-4 to TRBJ2-1, with TRBD2 identical over 10 bases. CDR1 is MRHNA and CDR2 is SNTAGT in the germline V gene. CDR3 length: 15 amino acids. The ends lost 4 bases at V and 6 bases at J; junction bases unmatched: 6.

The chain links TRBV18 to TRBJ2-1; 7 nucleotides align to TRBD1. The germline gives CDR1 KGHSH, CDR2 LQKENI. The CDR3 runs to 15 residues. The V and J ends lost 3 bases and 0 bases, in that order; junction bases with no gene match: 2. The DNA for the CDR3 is TGTGCCAGCTCACCCGGGACAGACTCCTACAATGAGCAGTTCTTC. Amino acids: CASSPGTDSYNEQFF. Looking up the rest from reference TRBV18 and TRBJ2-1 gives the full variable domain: NAGVMQNPRHLVRRRGQEARLRCSPMKGHSHVYWYRQLPEEGLKFMVYLQKENIIDESGMPKERFSAEFPKEGPSILRIQQVVRGDSAAYFCASSPGTDSYNEQFFGPGTRLTVL.

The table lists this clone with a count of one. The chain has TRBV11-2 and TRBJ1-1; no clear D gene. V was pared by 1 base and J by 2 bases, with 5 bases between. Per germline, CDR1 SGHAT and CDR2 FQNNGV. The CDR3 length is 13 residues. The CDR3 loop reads CASSLGSNTEAFF. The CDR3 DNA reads TGTGCCAGCAGCTTAGGGAGTAACACTGAAGCTTTCTTT.

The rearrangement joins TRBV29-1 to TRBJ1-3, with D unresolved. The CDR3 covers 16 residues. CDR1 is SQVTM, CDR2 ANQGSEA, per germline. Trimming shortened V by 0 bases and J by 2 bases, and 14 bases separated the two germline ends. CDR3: CSVEDLRSPPGNTIYF. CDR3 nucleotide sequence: TGCAGCGTTGAAGACCTGAGGTCCCCACCTGGAAACACCATATATTTT.

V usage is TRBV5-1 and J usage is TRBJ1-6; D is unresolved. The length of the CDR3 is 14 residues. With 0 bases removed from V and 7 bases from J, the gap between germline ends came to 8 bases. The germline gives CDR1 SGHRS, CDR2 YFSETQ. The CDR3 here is CASSLDGTNSPLHF. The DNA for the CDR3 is TGCGCCAGCAGCTTGGACGGTACCAATTCACCCCTCCACTTT.